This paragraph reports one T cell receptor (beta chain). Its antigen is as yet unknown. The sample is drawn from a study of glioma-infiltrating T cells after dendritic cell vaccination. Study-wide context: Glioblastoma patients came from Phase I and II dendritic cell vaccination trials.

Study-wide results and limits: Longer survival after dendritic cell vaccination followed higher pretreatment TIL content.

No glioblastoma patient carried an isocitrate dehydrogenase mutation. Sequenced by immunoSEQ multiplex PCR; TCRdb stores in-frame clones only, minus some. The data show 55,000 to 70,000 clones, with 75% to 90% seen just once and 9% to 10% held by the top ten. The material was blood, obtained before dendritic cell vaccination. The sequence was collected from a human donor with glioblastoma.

CDR3 amino acids: CASSLTGTGSTEAFF. CDR3 sequence (DNA): TGTGCCAGCAGCTTGACCGGGACAGGGAGTACTGAAGCTTTCTTT. The chain carries TRBV5-6 and TRBJ1-1; the match to TRBD1 covers 9 bases. CDR1 SGHDT and CDR2 YYEEEE come from the germline V gene. This CDR3 comprises 15 residues. Losses at the gene ends were 1 base for V and 5 bases for J; bases not matched to a gene: 6.